This TCR beta chain came from a study of cytomegalovirus exposure and HLA in healthy donors. Overall study context: Out of about 170 million T cells, an earlier analysis found about 120 million unique TCR beta sequences in total.

As concerns this clone: What it binds is not known.

Findings of the study overall: A later look showed TCR association rates differing by HLA locus, highest for DRB1 and lowest for HLA-C. A missense variant in DCLRE1C was later tied to TCR beta V- and J-gene trimming. CMV serostatus was the sole immune exposure data available.

In the PCR, 60 Vbeta and 13 Jbeta primers were used. The table came from immunoSEQ multiplex PCR; TCRdb's copy has only in-frame clones and leaves some out. Among tens of thousands of clones listed, about 80% were seen once. The CDR3 covers 13 residues. J was trimmed by 4 bases and V by 3 bases; bases with no gene match: 3. The germline V gene has CDR1 KGHSH and CDR2 LQKENI. The clonotype comes from a woman between 40 and 55 years old in good health and CMV-seronegative. Sample: PBMCs. The V gene is TRBV18, the J gene TRBJ2-7; 7 bases are shared with TRBD1. This CDR3 reads CASSPGTVYEQYF. The CDR3 DNA is TGTGCCAGCTCACCCGGGACAGTTTACGAGCAGTACTTC.